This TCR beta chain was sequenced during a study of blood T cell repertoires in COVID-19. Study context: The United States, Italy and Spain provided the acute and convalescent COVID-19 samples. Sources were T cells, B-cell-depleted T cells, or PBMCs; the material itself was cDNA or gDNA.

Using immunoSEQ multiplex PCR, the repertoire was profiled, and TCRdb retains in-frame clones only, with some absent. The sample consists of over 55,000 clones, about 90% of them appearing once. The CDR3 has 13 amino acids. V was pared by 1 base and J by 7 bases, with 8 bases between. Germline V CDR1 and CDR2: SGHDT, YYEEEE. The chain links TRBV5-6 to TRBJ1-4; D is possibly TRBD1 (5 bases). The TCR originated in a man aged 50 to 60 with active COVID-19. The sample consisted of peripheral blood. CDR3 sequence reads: CASSLWGGEKLFF. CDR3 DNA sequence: TGTGCCAGCAGCTTGTGGGGGGGTGAAAAACTGTTTTTT.